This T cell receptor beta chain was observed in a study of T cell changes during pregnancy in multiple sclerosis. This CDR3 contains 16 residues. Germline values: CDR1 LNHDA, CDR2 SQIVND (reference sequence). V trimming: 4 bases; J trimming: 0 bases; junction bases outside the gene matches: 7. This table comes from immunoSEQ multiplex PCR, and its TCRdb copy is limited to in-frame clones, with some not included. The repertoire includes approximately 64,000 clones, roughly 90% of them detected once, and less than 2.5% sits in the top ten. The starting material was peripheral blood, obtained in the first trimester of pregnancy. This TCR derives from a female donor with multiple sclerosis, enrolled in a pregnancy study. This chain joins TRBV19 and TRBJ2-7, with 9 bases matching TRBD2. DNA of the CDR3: TGTGCCAGTAGTAGTTACCTAGCGGGGCCCTCCTACGAGCAGTACTTC. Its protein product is CASSSYLAGPSYEQYF. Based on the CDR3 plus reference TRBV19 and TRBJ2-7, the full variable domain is DGGITQSPKYLFRKEGQNVTLSCEQNLNHDAMYWYRQDPGQGLRLIYYSQIVNDFQKGDIAEGYSVSREKKESFPLTVTSAQKNPTAFYLCASSSYLAGPSYEQYFGPGTRLTVT.